The rows below give T cell receptor beta chains drawn from one sample of a study of CD8 T cells in Susac syndrome. TCRdb independently ran MiXCR on the immunoSEQ multiplex PCR reads; one entry per CDR3 protein. This table holds roughly 50,000 distinct CDR3 sequences, roughly 93% found once. Specimen: CD8+ T cells from PBMCs. These receptors were obtained from a human donor in good health. Both conserved end residues are part of each CDR3. Expanded clones are given a class, and other clones once, few, many or no size at all.

J gene: TRBJ2-1; clone size: once; V gene: TRBV6-6; CDR3 protein: CATIGPAGSHNEQFF
J gene: TRBJ1-1; clone size: -; V gene: TRBV7-9; CDR3 protein: CASRETVNTEAFF
J gene: TRBJ2-7; clone size: once; V gene: TRBV28; CDR3 protein: CASSLPRQVGYEQYF
J gene: TRBJ2-5; clone size: -; V gene: TRBV6-2/TRBV6-3; CDR3 protein: CASSWTFAGGAETQYF
J gene: TRBJ2-1; clone size: -; V gene: TRBV7-9; CDR3 protein: CASSFSGTPDNEQFF
J gene: TRBJ2-5; clone size: -; V gene: TRBV6-5; CDR3 protein: CASSYLIGEGETQYF
J gene: TRBJ2-5; clone size: -; V gene: TRBV13; CDR3 protein: CASSQTTGVIETQYF
J gene: TRBJ2-3; clone size: -; V gene: TRBV6-5; CDR3 protein: CASRKDHTDTQYF
J gene: TRBJ2-1; clone size: -; V gene: TRBV5-6; CDR3 protein: CASRPDQGSNEQFF
J gene: TRBJ2-7; clone size: -; V gene: TRBV28; CDR3 protein: CASSLVGFSYEQYF
J gene: TRBJ1-2; clone size: -; V gene: TRBV4-2; CDR3 protein: CASSQDPGPDYGYTF
J gene: TRBJ2-3; clone size: -; V gene: TRBV25-1; CDR3 protein: CASSEAGYPDTQYF
J gene: TRBJ2-7; clone size: -; V gene: TRBV12-3/TRBV12-4; CDR3 protein: CASSAGGLNEQYF
J gene: TRBJ1-1; clone size: -; V gene: TRBV29-1; CDR3 protein: CSVDWGRGDTEAFF
J gene: TRBJ2-7; clone size: -; V gene: TRBV30; CDR3 protein: CAWSWVPYEQYF
J gene: TRBJ2-7; clone size: -; V gene: TRBV29-1; CDR3 protein: CSVEAGTVEQYF
J gene: TRBJ2-3; clone size: -; V gene: TRBV15; CDR3 protein: CATSRDRGLGTDTQYF